This entry lists 18 T cell receptor beta chains sequenced from one sample in a study of monozygotic twins with inflammatory bowel disease. Reprocessing the 5' RACE reads, TCRdb reports a single entry for every CDR3 protein and omits DNA. The sample totals some 90,000 distinct CDR3 sequences. Material for sequencing was blood. These receptor sequences come from a human donor with ulcerative colitis or Crohn's disease, or a healthy co-twin of an affected twin (not recorded which).

The CDR3 sequence: CASSSNPQLGYTF. The chain couples TRBV11-2 to TRBJ1-2. This CDR3 spans 13 amino acids. Germline CDR1 is SGHAT and CDR2 is FQNNGV.

The V gene is TRBV6-4, the J gene TRBJ2-3; TCRdb proposes TRBD2, but this gene call is untestable without DNA. The CDR3 loop spans 15 amino acids. Looked up from germline, CDR1 is MRHNA and CDR2 is SNTAGT. The CDR3 reads CASSELAGEVATQYF.

The V and J genes are TRBV15 and TRBJ2-2. The CDR3 is made up of 16 amino acids. Germline V gene data show CDR1 as LNHNV and CDR2 as YYDKDF (reference sequence). The CDR3 reads CATSRVNTVNTGELFF.

This CDR3 is CASSQGLSTDTQYF. V usage is TRBV6-1 and J usage is TRBJ2-3. The germline gives CDR1 MNHNS, CDR2 SASEGT. CDR3 length: 14 residues.

The chain uses TRBV19 and TRBJ1-6. Germline V gene lookup returns CDR1 LNHDA and CDR2 SQIVND (reference sequence). The CDR3 has 14 amino acids. This CDR3 reads CASTEGQTNSPLHF.

V gene TRBV20-1 combines with J gene TRBJ1-6; the D call of TRBD1 rests on TCRdb alone, since no DNA is present to check it. The CDR3 extends over 14 amino acids. Germline CDR1 reads DFQATT; CDR2 reads SNEGSKA (reference sequence). The CDR3 loop reads CSAAKDRGRSPLHF.

The chain is built from TRBV6-5 and TRBJ2-7. Germline lookup yields CDR1 MNHEY and CDR2 SVGAGI. This CDR3 is 12 amino acids long. CDR3: CASSSTTYEQYF.

The rearrangement uses TRBV6-1 and TRBJ2-7; with no DNA, the TCRdb D assignment of TRBD2 cannot be verified. The CDR3 length is 14 residues. Germline V gene sequence: CDR1 MNHNS, CDR2 SASEGT. CDR3: CASGVSGGFYEQYF.

V and J are TRBV5-6 and TRBJ2-1; there is no DNA to check the TCRdb D call of TRBD1. Looked up from germline, CDR1 is SGHDT and CDR2 is YYEEEE. CDR3 length equals 16 residues. The CDR3 reads CASSLLRTGEFNEQFF.

The rearrangement joins TRBV6-1 to TRBJ2-7; with no DNA, the TCRdb D assignment of TRBD2 cannot be verified. Looked up from germline, CDR1 is MNHNS and CDR2 is SASEGT. The CDR3 has 16 amino acids. The CDR3 protein is CASSEVRGTRSYEQYF.

The genes are TRBV19 and TRBJ1-1. The CDR3 has 12 amino acids. CDR1 and CDR2 from the germline V gene are LNHDA and SQIVND (reference sequence). The chain's CDR3 is CASREPNTEAFF.

The chain couples TRBV11-2 to TRBJ2-2. Germline lookup yields CDR1 SGHAT and CDR2 FQNNGV. The CDR3 sequence is 16 residues long. The CDR3 loop is CASSSALGRETGELFF.

The V gene is TRBV5-6, the J gene TRBJ2-5. The germline V gene has CDR1 SGHDT and CDR2 YYEEEE. This CDR3 comprises 12 residues. The CDR3 loop is CASSLSQETQYF.

The chain has TRBV10-3 and TRBJ1-1. Germline V lookup: CDR1 ENHRY, CDR2 SYGVKD. The CDR3 runs 11 residues. CDR3 region: CAISQNTEAFF.

This rearrangement joins TRBV5-1 to TRBJ2-1; the D call from TCRdb, TRBD2, cannot be confirmed without DNA. The CDR3 is 17 amino acids. Germline CDR1 and CDR2: SGHRS and YFSETQ. The CDR3 is CASSLAASGGAWDEQFF.

This chain joins TRBV15 and TRBJ1-4. The germline CDR1 and CDR2 sequences are LNHNV and YYDKDF (reference sequence). The CDR3 consists of 16 residues. CDR3 sequence reads: CATSSPGRATNEKLFF.

The chain has TRBV18 and TRBJ1-1; no DNA is available, so the TRBD1 call from TCRdb remains unchecked. This CDR3 spans 15 amino acids. Germline assignment: CDR1 KGHSH and CDR2 LQKENI. CDR3 in amino acids: CASSEQGVPLTEAFF.

The V call is TRBV20-1, the J call TRBJ2-1; absent DNA, TCRdb's TRBD1 call cannot be checked. The length of the CDR3 is 16 residues. Germline V gives CDR1 DFQATT, CDR2 SNEGSKA (reference sequence). The CDR3 sequence is CSARLIVGQAGHEQFF.